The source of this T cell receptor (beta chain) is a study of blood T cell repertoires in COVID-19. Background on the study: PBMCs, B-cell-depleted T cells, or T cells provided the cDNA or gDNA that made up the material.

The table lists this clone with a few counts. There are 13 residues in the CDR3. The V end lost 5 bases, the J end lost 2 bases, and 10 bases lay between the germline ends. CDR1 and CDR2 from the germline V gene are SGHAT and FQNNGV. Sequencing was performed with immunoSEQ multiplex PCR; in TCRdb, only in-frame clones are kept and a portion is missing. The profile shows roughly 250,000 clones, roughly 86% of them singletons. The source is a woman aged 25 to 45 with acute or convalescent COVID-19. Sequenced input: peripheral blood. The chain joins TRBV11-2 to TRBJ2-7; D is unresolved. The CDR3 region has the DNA TGTGCCAGCAGCAAAGAGCTTACCTACGAGCAGTACTTC. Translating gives CASSKELTYEQYF.